This T cell receptor beta chain was sequenced in a study of tumor and adjacent non-tumor tissue in lung cancer. Turning to the study itself: Aged about 31 to 76 years, patients included fewer than 11 men and 4 or 5 women with stage I to III disease.

Many counts were recorded for this clonotype. No antigen is known for it. The library came from three nested PCR rounds adapted from ARM-PCR protocols. TCRdb re-called the multiplex PCR reads through MiXCR, storing one row per CDR3 protein. The table has 85,000 to 100,000 distinct CDR3 sequences, about 70% seen once. Study observations and caveats: Top 100 clones took a larger repertoire share in normal lung.

The template was RNA from unsorted bulk tissue. V shed 5 bases and J shed 1 base, with 13 bases lying between them. Germline V gene data show CDR1 as SGHNT and CDR2 as YENEEA. CDR3 length: 15 residues. Material for sequencing was lung tumor tissue. The chain is built from TRBV11-3 and TRBJ2-3; D is unclear. The clonotype was recovered from a man aged 55 to 70 with non-small cell lung cancer. The CDR3 DNA is TGTGCCAGCAGCCTCGGTGGTACGGGCACAGATACGCAGTATTTT. It encodes CASSLGGTGTDTQYF.